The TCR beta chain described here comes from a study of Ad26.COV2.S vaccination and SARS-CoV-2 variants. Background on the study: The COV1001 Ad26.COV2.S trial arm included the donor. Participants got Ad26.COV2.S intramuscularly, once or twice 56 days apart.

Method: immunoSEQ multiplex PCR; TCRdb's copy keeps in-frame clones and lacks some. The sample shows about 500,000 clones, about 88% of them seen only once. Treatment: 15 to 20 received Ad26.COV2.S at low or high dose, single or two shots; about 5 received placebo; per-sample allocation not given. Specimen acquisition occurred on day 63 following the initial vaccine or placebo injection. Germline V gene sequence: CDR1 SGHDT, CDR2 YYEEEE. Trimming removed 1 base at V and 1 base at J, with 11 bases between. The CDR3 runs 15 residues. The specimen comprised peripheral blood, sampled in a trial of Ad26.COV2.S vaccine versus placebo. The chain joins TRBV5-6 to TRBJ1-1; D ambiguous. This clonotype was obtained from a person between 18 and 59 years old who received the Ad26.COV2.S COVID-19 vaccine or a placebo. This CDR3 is CASSLFGVANTEAFF. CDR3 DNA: TGTGCCAGCAGCTTGTTCGGGGTGGCGAACACTGAAGCTTTCTTT.